This entry concerns a single T cell receptor (beta chain). Its target is unknown. CDR3 length: 13 amino acids. Germline V CDR1 and CDR2: MNHEY, SVGAGI. Deletions cut 8 bases from V and 0 bases from J, with 10 bases between. Each donor was nominally healthy when sampled (though unrecorded immune exposures were likely). This sample was included in a study of cytomegalovirus exposure and HLA in healthy donors. Whole-study results and caveats: What TCR beta sequences reportedly achieved was accurate prediction of HLA-A and HLA-B alleles in most subjects. According to a later analysis, most TCR beta chains associated with CMV appeared HLA-restricted. It was 150 or so TCR beta chains that were listed as cytomegalovirus-associated.

PCR amplification relied on 60 Vbeta primers (plus 13 Jbeta primers). Repertoires were generated with immunoSEQ multiplex PCR, while TCRdb's copy carries only in-frame clones and drops some. The sample records a few hundred thousand clones, more than 80% being singletons. This receptor was obtained from a man younger than 45 in good health and CMV-seronegative. Sequencing input: PBMCs. The V and J genes are TRBV6-5 and TRBJ1-1, with D possibly matching TRBD1 (6 bases). The CDR3 here is CASRTAMNTEAFF. CDR3 in DNA: TGTGCCAGCCGGACAGCGATGAACACTGAAGCTTTCTTT.